A selection of T cell receptor beta chains follows, all from one sample in a study of shared T cell receptors in the human thymus. Profiling relied on immunoSEQ multiplex PCR, and the TCRdb table lists in-frame clones only, not all of them. The table has just under 550,000 clones, about four fifths seen once. These data were also reused for a study on human thymus T cells.

Sequences were obtained from thymocytes. The receptors derive from a boy in the first two years of life with a congenital heart defect. CDR3s leave out the opening cysteine and the closing phenylalanine or tryptophan. Each record gives: V gene, J gene, D gene, CDR3 protein. A D gene is named only where the DNA matches it firmly.

v_call: TRBV21-1; j_call: TRBJ1-1; d_call: NA; cdr3_aa: ASSKERGRGTEAF
v_call: TRBV7-8; j_call: TRBJ2-7; d_call: NA; cdr3_aa: ASSYFRTSSSYEQY
v_call: TRBV7-9; j_call: TRBJ2-5; d_call: NA; cdr3_aa: ASSLPRPLAEETQY
v_call: TRBV14; j_call: NA; d_call: NA; cdr3_aa: ASSLGWDIQY
v_call: TRBV28; j_call: TRBJ1-2; d_call: NA; cdr3_aa: ASSSSGGTRVYGYT
v_call: TRBV30; j_call: TRBJ2-4; d_call: NA; cdr3_aa: AWVTTIPGQLAKNIQY
v_call: TRBV4-2; j_call: TRBJ2-7; d_call: TRBD2; cdr3_aa: ASSHGLAGGVGDEQY
v_call: TRBV10-1; j_call: TRBJ2-5; d_call: NA; cdr3_aa: ASSDTVQETQY
v_call: TRBV29-1; j_call: TRBJ2-1; d_call: NA; cdr3_aa: SVLYNEQF
v_call: TRBV28; j_call: TRBJ1-3; d_call: TRBD1; cdr3_aa: ASSLAWDRGIENTIY